The entry below gives a single TCR beta chain sequence along with its context. The data derive from a study of blood T cell repertoires in COVID-19. The V segment lost 8 bases and the J segment 8 bases; nucleotides outside the gene matches: 18. The CDR3 loop spans 16 amino acids. Germline V CDR1 and CDR2: MDHEN, SYDVKM. TCRdb's table, derived via immunoSEQ multiplex PCR, lists solely in-frame clones and lacks some. The sample holds over 60,000 clones, over 75% seen once. J is TRBJ2-1 and V is TRBV28, with 7 bases identical to TRBD2. The sample consisted of peripheral blood. This clonotype originated in a man between 65 and 80 years old with active or convalescent COVID-19. The CDR3 loop reads CASGVREAGRFDEQFF. In DNA, the CDR3 is TGTGCCAGCGGGGTACGGGAGGCCGGGCGTTTTGATGAGCAGTTCTTC.